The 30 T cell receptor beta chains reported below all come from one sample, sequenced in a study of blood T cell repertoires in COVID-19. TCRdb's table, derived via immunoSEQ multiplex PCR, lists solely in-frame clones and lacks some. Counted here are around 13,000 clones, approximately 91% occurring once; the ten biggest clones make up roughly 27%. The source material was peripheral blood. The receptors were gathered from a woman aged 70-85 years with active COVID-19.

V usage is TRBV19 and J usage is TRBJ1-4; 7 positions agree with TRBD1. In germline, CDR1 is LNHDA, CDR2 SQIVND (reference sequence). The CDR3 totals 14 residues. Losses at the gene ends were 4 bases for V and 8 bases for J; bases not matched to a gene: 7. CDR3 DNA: TGTGCCAGTAGTAGGACAGGATTGGAAGAAAAACTGTTTTTT. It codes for CASSRTGLEEKLFF.

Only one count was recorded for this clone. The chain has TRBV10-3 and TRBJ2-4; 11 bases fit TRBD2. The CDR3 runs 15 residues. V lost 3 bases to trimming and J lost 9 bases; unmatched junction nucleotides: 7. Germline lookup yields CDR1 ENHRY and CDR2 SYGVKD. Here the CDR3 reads CAISEGLAGGRIQYF. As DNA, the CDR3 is TGTGCCATCAGTGAAGGGCTAGCGGGAGGACGCATTCAGTACTTC.

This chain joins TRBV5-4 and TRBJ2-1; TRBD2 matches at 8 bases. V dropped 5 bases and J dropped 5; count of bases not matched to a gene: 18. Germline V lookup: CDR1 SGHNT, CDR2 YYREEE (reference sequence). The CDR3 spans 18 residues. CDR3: CASRRGLVDFRTDNEQFF. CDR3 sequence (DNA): TGTGCCAGCAGGCGGGGACTAGTTGATTTCCGAACGGACAATGAGCAGTTCTTC.

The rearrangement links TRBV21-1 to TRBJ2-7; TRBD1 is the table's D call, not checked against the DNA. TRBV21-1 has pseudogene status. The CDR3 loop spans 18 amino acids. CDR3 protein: CASSKVEVPGQASYEQYF. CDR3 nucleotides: TGTGCCAGCAGCAAAGTCGAAGTTCCGGGACAGGCGAGCTACGAGCAGTACTTC.

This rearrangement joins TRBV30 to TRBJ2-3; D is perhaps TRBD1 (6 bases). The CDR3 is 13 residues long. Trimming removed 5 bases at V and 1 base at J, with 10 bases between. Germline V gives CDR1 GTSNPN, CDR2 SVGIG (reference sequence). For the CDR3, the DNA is TGTGCCTGGGCACAGGGACGCACAGATACGCAGTATTTT. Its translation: CAWAQGRTDTQYF.

CDR3 coding DNA: TGTGCCAGCAGAAGCGGGACGATGGGGTCAGATACGCAGTATTTT. As protein: CASRSGTMGSDTQYF. The gene calls are TRBV2 and TRBJ2-3; 7 bases align to TRBD2. Looked up from germline, CDR1 is SNHLY and CDR2 is FYNNEI. The CDR3 spans 15 residues. V was clipped by 6 bases and J by 4 bases; unmatched bases: 10.

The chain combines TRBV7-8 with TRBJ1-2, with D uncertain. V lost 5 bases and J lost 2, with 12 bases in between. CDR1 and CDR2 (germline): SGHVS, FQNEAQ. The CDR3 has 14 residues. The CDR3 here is CASSQYMANYGYTF. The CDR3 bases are TGTGCCAGCAGCCAATATATGGCAAACTATGGCTACACCTTC.

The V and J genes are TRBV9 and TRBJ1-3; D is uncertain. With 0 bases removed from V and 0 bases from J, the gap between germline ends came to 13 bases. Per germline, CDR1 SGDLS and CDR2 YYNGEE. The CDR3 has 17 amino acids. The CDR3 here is CASSVGGSTSSGNTIYF. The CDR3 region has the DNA TGTGCCAGCAGCGTAGGAGGAAGCACCAGCTCTGGAAACACCATATATTTT.

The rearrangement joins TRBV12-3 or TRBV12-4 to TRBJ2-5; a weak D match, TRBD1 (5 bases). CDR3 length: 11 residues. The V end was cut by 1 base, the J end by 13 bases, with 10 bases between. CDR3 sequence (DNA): TGTGCCAGCAGTTTAGGGGGCCTCCGGTACTTC. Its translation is CASSLGGLRYF.

CDR3 sequence (DNA): TGTGCCAGCTCAGTCCGCGGGACTACGGGGGAATCACCCCTCCACTTT. It encodes CASSVRGTTGESPLHF. The gene calls are TRBV18 and TRBJ1-6; D may be TRBD1 (5 bases). Germline V gene data show CDR1 as KGHSH and CDR2 as LQKENI. The CDR3 contains 16 residues. V shed 5 bases and J shed 10 bases, with 21 bases lying between them. The complete variable domain, with remaining parts taken from reference TRBV18 and TRBJ1-6, reads NAGVMQNPRHLVRRRGQEARLRCSPMKGHSHVYWYRQLPEEGLKFMVYLQKENIIDESGMPKERFSAEFPKEGPSILRIQQVVRGDSAAYFCASSVRGTTGESPLHFGNGTRLTVT.

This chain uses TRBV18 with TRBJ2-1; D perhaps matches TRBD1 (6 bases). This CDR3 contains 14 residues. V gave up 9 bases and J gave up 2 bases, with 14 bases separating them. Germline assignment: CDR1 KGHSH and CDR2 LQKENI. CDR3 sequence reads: CARSRDNTYNEQFF. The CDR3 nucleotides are TGTGCCAGGTCCCGGGACAATACCTACAATGAGCAGTTCTTC.

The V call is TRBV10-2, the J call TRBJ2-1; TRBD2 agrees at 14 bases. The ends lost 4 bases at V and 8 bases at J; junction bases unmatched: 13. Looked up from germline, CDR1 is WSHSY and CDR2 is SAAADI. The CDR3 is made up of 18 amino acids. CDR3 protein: CASSGGGLAGVERDEQFF. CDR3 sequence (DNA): TGCGCCAGCAGTGGGGGGGGACTAGCGGGAGTTGAAAGGGATGAGCAGTTCTTC.

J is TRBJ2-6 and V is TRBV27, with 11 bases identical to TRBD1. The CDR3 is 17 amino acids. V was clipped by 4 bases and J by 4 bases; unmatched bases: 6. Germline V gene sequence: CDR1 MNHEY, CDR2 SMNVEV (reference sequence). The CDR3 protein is CASSSGTGGYGANVLTF. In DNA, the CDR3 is TGTGCCAGCAGTTCCGGGACAGGGGGGTACGGGGCCAACGTCCTGACTTTC.

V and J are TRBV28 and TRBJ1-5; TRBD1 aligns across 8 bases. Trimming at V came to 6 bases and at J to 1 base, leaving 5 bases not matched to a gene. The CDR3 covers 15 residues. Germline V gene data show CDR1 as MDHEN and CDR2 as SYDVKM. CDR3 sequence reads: CASRTGGRSNQPQHF. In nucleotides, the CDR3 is TGTGCCAGCAGAACAGGGGGACGGAGCAATCAGCCCCAGCATTTT. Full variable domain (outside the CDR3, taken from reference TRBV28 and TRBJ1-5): DVKVTQSSRYLVKRTGEKVFLECVQDMDHENMFWYRQDPGLGLRLIYFSYDVKMKEKGDIPEGYSVSREKKERFSLILESASTNQTSMYLCASRTGGRSNQPQHFGDGTRLSIL.

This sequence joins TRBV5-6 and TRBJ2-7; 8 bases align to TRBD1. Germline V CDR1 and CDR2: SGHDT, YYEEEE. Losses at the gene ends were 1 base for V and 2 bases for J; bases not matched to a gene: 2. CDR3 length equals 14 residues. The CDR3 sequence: CASSLTGGPYEQYF. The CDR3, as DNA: TGTGCCAGCAGCTTGACAGGGGGGCCCTACGAGCAGTACTTC.

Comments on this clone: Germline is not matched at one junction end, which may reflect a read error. The CDR3 reads CASSQAGLSGSPLHF. The CDR3 DNA sequence: TGTGCCAGCAGTCAAGCGGGACTAAGTGGTTCACCCCTCCACTTT. The rearrangement links TRBV6-1 to TRBJ1-6; D possibly corresponds to TRBD1 (5 bases). The CDR3 covers 15 residues. Germline V gene sequence: CDR1 MNHNS, CDR2 SASEGT.

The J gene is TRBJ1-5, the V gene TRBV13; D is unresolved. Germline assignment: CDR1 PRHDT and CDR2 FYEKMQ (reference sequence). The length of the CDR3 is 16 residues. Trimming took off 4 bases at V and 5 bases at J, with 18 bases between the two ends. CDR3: CASSSPTPREYQPQHF. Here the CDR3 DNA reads TGTGCCAGCAGCTCCCCAACCCCCCGAGAGTATCAGCCCCAGCATTTT. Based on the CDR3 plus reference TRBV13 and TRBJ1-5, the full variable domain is AAGVIQSPRHLIKEKRETATLKCYPIPRHDTVYWYQQGPGQDPQFLISFYEKMQSDKGSIPDRFSAQQFSDYHSELNMSSLELGDSALYFCASSSPTPREYQPQHFGDGTRLSIL.

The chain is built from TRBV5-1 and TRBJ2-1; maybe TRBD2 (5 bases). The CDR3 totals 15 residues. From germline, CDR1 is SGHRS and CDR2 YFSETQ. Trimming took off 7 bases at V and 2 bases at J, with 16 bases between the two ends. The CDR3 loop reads CASGLEGVTYNEQFF. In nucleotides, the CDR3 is TGCGCCAGCGGGCTAGAGGGCGTTACCTACAATGAGCAGTTCTTC.

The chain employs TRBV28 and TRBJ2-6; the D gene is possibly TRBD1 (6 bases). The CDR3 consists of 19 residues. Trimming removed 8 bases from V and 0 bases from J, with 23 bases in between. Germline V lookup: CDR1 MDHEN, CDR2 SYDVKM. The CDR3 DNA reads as TGTGCCAGCGCCTCTGGGCGGGCAGGGACAAGCTCTGGGGCCAACGTCCTGACTTTC. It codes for CASASGRAGTSSGANVLTF.

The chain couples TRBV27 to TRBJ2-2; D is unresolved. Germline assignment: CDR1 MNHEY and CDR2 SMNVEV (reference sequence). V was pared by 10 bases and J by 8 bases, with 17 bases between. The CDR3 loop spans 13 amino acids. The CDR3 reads CANKERRRGELFF. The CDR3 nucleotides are TGTGCCAACAAGGAGAGGCGACGGGGGGAGCTGTTTTTT.

CDR3: CASSYFRTDSNEKLFF. The CDR3 DNA reads as TGTGCCAGCAGTTACTTCCGGACAGATTCTAATGAAAAACTGTTTTTT. The gene calls are TRBV6-5 and TRBJ1-4, with D possibly matching TRBD1 (6 bases). The CDR3 runs 16 residues. Trimming pared 1 base from V and 3 bases from J, leaving 12 bases between. Germline V CDR1 and CDR2: MNHEY, SVGAGI.

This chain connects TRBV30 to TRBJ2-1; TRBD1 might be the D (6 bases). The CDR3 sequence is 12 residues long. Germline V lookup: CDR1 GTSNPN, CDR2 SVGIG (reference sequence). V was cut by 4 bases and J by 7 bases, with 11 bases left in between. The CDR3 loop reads CAWNRDINEQFF. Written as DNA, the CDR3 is TGTGCCTGGAACCGGGACATTAATGAGCAGTTCTTC.

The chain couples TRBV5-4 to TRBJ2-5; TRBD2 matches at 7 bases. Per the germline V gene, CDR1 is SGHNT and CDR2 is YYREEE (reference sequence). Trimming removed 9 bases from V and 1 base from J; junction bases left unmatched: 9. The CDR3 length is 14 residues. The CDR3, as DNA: TGTGCCACCGGGGAGGGAGGGTCCCAAGAGACCCAGTACTTC. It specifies CATGEGGSQETQYF.

The CDR3 protein is CASSVSTGALGTDTQYF. CDR3 DNA sequence: TGTGCCAGCAGCGTTTCGACGGGAGCCCTGGGCACAGATACGCAGTATTTT. The V and J genes are TRBV9 and TRBJ2-3; weak D call: TRBD2 (6 bases). Germline CDR1 SGDLS, CDR2 YYNGEE. Trimming pared 2 bases from V and 1 base from J, leaving 17 bases between. CDR3 size: 17 residues.

The CDR3 here is CASSQRYEQYF. In DNA, the CDR3 is TGCGCCAGCAGCCAGAGATACGAGCAGTACTTC. V and J are TRBV4-3 and TRBJ2-7; D remains ambiguous. This CDR3 spans 11 amino acids. Trimming took off 3 bases at V and 4 bases at J, with 4 bases between the two ends. Germline V gives CDR1 LGHNA, CDR2 YSLEER.

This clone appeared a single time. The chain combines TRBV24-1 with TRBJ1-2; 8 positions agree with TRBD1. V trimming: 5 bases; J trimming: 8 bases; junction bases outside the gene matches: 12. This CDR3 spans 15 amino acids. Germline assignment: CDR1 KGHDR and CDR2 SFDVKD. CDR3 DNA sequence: TGTGCCACCAGTGTCGGACAGGGAAATTTGGAAGGCTACACCTTC. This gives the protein CATSVGQGNLEGYTF.

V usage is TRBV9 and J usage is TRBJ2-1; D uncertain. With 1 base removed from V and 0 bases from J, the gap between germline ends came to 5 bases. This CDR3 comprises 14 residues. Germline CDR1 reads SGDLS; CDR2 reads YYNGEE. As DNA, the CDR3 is TGTGCCAGCAGCGTAACTATCTCCTACAATGAGCAGTTCTTC. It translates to CASSVTISYNEQFF.

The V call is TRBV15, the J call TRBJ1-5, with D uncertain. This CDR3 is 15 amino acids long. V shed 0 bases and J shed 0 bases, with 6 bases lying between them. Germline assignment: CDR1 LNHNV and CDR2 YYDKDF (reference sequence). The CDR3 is CATSRDPNSNQPQHF. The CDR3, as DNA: TGTGCCACCAGCAGAGATCCTAATAGCAATCAGCCCCAGCATTTT.

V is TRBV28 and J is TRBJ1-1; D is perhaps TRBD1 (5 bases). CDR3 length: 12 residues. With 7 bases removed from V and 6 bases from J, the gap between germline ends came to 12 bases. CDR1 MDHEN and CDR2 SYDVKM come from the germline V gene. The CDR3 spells CASTLWGAEAFF. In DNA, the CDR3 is TGTGCCAGCACCCTCTGGGGCGCTGAAGCTTTCTTT.

CDR3 bases: TGTGCCAGCAGCCTCTTTGCTACGAACACCGGGGAGCTGTTTTTT. It specifies CASSLFATNTGELFF. V and J are TRBV11-2 and TRBJ2-2; D call uncertain. The germline gives CDR1 SGHAT, CDR2 FQNNGV. V lost 5 bases and J 0 bases, leaving 10 bases between the germline ends. The CDR3 consists of 15 residues.